The text below deals with one TCR beta chain. Its antigen is not known. The donors were members of the roughly 120-subject validation cohort (separate from the approximately 670-subject first cohort). J gave up 11 bases and V 5 bases, and 6 bases lay outside the gene matches. Germline CDR1 and CDR2: SGHTA and FQGNSA. The CDR3 is 13 amino acids. Profiling relied on immunoSEQ multiplex PCR, and the TCRdb table lists in-frame clones only, not all of them. The sample consists of roughly 330,000 clones, around 87% of them appearing once. The data were obtained in a study of cytomegalovirus exposure and HLA in healthy donors. Across the study: A later analysis reported the 120 or so validation repertoires used the same platform as the roughly 700 first-cohort repertoires.

The study, taken as a whole, reports: The tendency of first-cohort TCR clusters to co-occur in the roughly 120 validation repertoires was the finding of a later analysis. Reportedly, diagnosis of cytomegalovirus status by the classifier showed high specificity and sensitivity.

The receptor was derived from a woman in her twenties or thirties in good health and CMV-seropositive. The chain links TRBV7-2 to TRBJ1-6; 7 bases map to TRBD1. Sequenced input: PBMCs. The CDR3 sequence is CASSPGTETPLHF. As DNA, the CDR3 is TGTGCCAGCAGCCCCGGGACAGAGACACCCCTCCACTTT.